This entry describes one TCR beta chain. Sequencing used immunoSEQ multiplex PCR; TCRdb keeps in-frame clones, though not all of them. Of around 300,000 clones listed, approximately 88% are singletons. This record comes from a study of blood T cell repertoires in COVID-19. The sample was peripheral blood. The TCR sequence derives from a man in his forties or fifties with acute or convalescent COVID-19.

In DNA form, the CDR3 reads TGTGCCATCATGGGGGCTAGCACAGATACGCAGTATTTT. This gives the protein CAIMGASTDTQYF. The chain combines TRBV10-3 with TRBJ2-3, with a tentative D call TRBD1 (6 bases). The CDR3 has 13 residues. Trimming stripped 7 bases from V and 0 bases from J, with 8 bases between. Germline loops: CDR1 ENHRY, CDR2 SYGVKD.